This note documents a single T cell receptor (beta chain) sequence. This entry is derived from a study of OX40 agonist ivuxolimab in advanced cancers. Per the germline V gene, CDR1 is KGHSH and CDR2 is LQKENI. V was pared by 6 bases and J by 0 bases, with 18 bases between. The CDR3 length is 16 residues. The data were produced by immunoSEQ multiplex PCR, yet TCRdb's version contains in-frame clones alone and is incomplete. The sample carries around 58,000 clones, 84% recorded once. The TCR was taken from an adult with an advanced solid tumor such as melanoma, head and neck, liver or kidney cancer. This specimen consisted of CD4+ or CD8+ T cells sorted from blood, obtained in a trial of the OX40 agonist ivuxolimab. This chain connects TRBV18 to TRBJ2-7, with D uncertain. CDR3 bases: TGTGCCAGCTCCCCTCGTGATCCCCTACGCTCCTACGAGCAGTACTTC. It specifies CASSPRDPLRSYEQYF. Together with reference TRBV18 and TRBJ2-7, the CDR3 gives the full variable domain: NAGVMQNPRHLVRRRGQEARLRCSPMKGHSHVYWYRQLPEEGLKFMVYLQKENIIDESGMPKERFSAEFPKEGPSILRIQQVVRGDSAAYFCASSPRDPLRSYEQYFGPGTRLTVT.